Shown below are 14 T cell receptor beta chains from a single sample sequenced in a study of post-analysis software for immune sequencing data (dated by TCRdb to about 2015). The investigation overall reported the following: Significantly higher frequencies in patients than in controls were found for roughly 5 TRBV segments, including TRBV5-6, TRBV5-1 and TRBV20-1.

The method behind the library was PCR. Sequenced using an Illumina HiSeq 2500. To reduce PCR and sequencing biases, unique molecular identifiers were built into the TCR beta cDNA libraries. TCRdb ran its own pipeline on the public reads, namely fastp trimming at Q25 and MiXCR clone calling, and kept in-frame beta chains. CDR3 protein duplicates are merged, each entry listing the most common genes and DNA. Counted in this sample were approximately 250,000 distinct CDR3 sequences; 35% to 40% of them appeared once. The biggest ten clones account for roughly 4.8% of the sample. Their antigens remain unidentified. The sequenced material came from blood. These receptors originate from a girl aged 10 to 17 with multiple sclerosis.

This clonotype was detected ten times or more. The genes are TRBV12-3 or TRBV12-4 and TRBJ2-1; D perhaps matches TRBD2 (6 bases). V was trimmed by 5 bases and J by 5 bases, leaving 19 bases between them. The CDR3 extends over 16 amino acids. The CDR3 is CASSPITDGRNNEQFF. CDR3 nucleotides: TGTGCCAGCAGTCCAATTACGGACGGGAGAAACAATGAGCAGTTCTTC.

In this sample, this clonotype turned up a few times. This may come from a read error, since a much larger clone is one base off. CDR3 DNA sequence: TGTGCCAGCAGCCAATTGACTGGGGCGGAACGCAATGAGCAGTACTTC. As protein: CASSQLTGAERNEQYF. The chain employs TRBV14 and TRBJ2-5; perhaps TRBD1 as D (5 bases). The CDR3 covers 16 residues. Germline V lookup: CDR1 SGHDN, CDR2 FVKESK. V was cut by 2 bases and J by 11 bases, with 24 bases left in between.

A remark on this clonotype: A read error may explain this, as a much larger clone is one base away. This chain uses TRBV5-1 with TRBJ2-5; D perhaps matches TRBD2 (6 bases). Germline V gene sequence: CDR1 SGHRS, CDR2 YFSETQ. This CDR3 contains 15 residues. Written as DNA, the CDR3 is TGCGCCTGCAGCTTGTCCCGCGGGGACCAAGAGACCCAGTACTTC. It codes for CACSLSRGDQETQYF.

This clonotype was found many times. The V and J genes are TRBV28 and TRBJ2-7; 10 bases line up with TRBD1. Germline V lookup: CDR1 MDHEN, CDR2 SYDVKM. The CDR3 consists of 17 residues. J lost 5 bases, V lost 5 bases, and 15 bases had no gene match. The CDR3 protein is CASSPITGTGVRNEQYF. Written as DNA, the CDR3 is TGTGCCAGCAGTCCAATTACCGGGACAGGGGTGAGGAACGAGCAGTACTTC.

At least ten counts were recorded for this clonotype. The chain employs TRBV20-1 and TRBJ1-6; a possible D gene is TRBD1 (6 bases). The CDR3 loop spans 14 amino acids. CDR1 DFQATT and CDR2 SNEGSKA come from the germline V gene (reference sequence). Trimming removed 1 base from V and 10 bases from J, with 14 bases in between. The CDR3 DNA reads TGCAGTGCTAGAGGGGCACAGGGTTTCTCACCCCTCCACTTT. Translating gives CSARGAQGFSPLHF.

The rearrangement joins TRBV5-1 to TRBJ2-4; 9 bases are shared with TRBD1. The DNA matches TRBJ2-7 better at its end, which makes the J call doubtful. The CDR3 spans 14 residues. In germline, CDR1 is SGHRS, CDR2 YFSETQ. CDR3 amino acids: CASSLVDRGYEQYF. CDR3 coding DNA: TGCGCCAGCAGCTTGGTGGACAGGGGATACGAGCAGTACTTC.

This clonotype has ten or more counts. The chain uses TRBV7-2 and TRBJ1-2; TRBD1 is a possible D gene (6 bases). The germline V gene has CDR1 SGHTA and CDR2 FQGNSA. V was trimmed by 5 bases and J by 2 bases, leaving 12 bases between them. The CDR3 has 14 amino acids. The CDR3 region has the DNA TGTGCCAGCAGCACTACAGGGAGAAACTATGGCTACACCTTC. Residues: CASSTTGRNYGYTF. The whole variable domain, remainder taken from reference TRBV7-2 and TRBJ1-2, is GAGVSQSPSNKVTEKGKDVELRCDPISGHTALYWYRQSLGQGLEFLIYFQGNSAPDKSGLPSDRFSAERTGGSVSTLTIQRTQQEDSAVYLCASSTTGRNYGYTFGSGTRLTVV.

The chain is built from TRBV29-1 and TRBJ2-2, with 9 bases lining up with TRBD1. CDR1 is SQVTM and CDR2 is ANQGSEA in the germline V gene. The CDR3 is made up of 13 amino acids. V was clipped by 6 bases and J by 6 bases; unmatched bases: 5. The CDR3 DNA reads TGCAGCGTGCTGACAGGGGGTTCCGGGGAGCTGTTTTTT. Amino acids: CSVLTGGSGELFF.

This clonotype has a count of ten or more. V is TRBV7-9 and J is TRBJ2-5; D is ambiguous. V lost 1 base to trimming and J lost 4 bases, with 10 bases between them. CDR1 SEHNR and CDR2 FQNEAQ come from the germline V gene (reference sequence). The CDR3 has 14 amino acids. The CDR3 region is CASSLGSGRETQYF. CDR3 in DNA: TGTGCCAGCAGCTTAGGTTCGGGCAGAGAGACCCAGTACTTC.

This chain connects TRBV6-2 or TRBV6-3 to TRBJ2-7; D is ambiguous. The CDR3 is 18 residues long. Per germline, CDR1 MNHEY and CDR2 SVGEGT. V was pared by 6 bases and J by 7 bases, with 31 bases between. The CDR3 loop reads CASSNLGRVGNNDNEQYF. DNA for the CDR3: TGTGCCAGCAGCAACCTCGGACGCGTCGGCAATAATGACAATGAGCAGTACTTC.

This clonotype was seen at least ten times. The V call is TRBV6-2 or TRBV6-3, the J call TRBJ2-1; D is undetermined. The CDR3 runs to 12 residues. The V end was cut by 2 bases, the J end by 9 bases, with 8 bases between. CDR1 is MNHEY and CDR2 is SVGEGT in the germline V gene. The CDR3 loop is CASSYPDGEQFF. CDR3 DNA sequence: TGTGCCAGCAGTTACCCAGACGGTGAGCAGTTCTTC.

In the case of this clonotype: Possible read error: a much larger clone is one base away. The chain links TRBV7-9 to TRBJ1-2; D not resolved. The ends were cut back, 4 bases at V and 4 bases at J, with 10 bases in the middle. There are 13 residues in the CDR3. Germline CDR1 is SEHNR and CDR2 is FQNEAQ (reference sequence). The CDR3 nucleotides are TGTGCCAGCAGCTCAGACATAGGCTATGGCTACACCTTC. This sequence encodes CASSSDIGYGYTF. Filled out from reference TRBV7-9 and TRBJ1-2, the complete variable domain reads DTGVSQNPRHKITKRGQNVTFRCDPISEHNRLYWYRQTLGQGPEFLTYFQNEAQLEKSRLLSDRFSAERPKGSFSTLEIQRTEQGDSAMYLCASSSDIGYGYTFGSGTRLTVV.

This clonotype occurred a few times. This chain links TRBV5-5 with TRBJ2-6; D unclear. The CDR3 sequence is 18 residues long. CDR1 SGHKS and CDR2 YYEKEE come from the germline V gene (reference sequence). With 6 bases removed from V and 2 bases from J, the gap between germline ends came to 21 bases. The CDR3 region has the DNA TGTGCCAGCAACTTACTACAGACCCAGTTCACTGGGGCCAACGTCCTGACTTTC. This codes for CASNLLQTQFTGANVLTF.

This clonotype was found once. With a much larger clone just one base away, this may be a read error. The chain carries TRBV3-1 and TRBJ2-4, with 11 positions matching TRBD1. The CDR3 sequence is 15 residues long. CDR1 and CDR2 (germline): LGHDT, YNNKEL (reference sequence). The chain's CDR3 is CGSSQADRGQNIQYF. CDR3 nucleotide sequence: TGTGGCAGCAGCCAAGCGGACAGGGGGCAAAACATTCAGTACTTC.